The 8 T cell receptor beta chains below all came from one sample that was sequenced in a study of CD8+ T cells in alopecia areata. cDNA prepared by RNA extraction and subsequent reverse transcription served as the template for sequencing. TCRdb's copy holds only in-frame clones and misses some; the assay was immunoSEQ multiplex PCR. The sample shows under 250,000 clones, about 53% of them seen only once. The sequencing here drew on CD4+ T cells sorted from blood, taken at week 0. These receptor sequences come from a human donor with alopecia areata.

As for this clone: Other DNA sequences from this sample encode an identical CDR3 as well. This chain connects TRBV29-1 to TRBJ2-7, with D maybe TRBD1 (5 bases). The CDR3 contains 13 residues. V was clipped by 0 bases and J by 1 base, with 7 bases between them. CDR1 is SQVTM and CDR2 is ANQGSEA in the germline V gene. This chain's CDR3 is CSVEDPGSYEQYF. CDR3 DNA sequence: TGCAGCGTTGAAGATCCAGGGTCCTACGAGCAGTACTTC.

This clone was seen only once. The V call is TRBV30, the J call TRBJ1-3; no reliable D call. The germline V and J ends were trimmed by 0 bases and 1 base, with 16 bases remaining between them. This CDR3 comprises 17 residues. Germline loops: CDR1 GTSNPN, CDR2 SVGIG (reference sequence). The CDR3 coding sequence is TGTGCCTGGAGTGTACTCGGCCGTTCGGAATCTGGAAACACCATATATTTT. Translating gives CAWSVLGRSESGNTIYF.

This clone was observed a handful of times. This chain uses TRBV4-1 with TRBJ2-1; TRBD2 aligns across 9 bases. This CDR3 contains 15 residues. Germline V CDR1 and CDR2: MGHRA, YSYEKL. The ends lost 4 bases at V and 9 bases at J; junction bases unmatched: 10. The CDR3 DNA reads TGCGCCAGCAGCCGGACTTTAGCGGGAGCGATTGAGCAGTTCTTC. Translated: CASSRTLAGAIEQFF.

This clone occurred a few times. This chain connects TRBV18 to TRBJ1-6; 9 positions agree with TRBD1. Germline lookup yields CDR1 KGHSH and CDR2 LQKENI. The CDR3 is made up of 15 amino acids. With V trimmed by 0 bases and J by 7 bases, 1 base remained unmatched. The CDR3 DNA sequence: TGTGCCAGCTCACCACCGGGGACAGGGAATTCACCCCTCCACTTT. Encoded protein: CASSPPGTGNSPLHF.

This sequence joins TRBV25-1 and TRBJ2-3, with D unclear. V was pared by 4 bases and J by 5 bases, with 1 base between. CDR1 is MGHDK and CDR2 is SYGVNS in the germline V gene. The CDR3 runs to 10 residues. The CDR3 here is CASSGDTQYF. The CDR3 nucleotides are TGTGCCAGCAGTGGAGATACGCAGTATTTT.

This clone was found a few times. The chain has TRBV25-1 and TRBJ2-5, with 8 bases lining up with TRBD1. V dropped 1 base and J dropped 4; count of bases not matched to a gene: 8. Looked up from germline, CDR1 is MGHDK and CDR2 is SYGVNS. This CDR3 is 16 amino acids long. CDR3 sequence: CASSEFGQGGGETQYF. Here the CDR3 DNA reads TGTGCCAGCAGTGAATTCGGACAGGGCGGAGGAGAGACCCAGTACTTC.

The chain uses TRBV14 and TRBJ2-6, with no clear D. The germline gives CDR1 SGHDN, CDR2 FVKESK. The CDR3 consists of 16 residues. Between the trimmed V and J ends, which lost 3 bases and 2 bases, there was a span of 11 bases. This CDR3 reads CASSQGRTTGANVLTF. The CDR3 region has the DNA TGTGCCAGCAGCCAGGGCAGGACCACTGGGGCCAACGTCCTGACTTTC. Using reference TRBV14 and TRBJ2-6 for the parts outside the CDR3, the full variable domain is EAGVTQFPSHSVIEKGQTVTLRCDPISGHDNLYWYRRVMGKEIKFLLHFVKESKQDESGMPNNRFLAERTGGTYSTLKVQPAELEDSGVYFCASSQGRTTGANVLTFGAGSRLTVL.

This clone was detected ten times or more. V and J are TRBV27 and TRBJ2-7; possible D gene TRBD1, 5 bases. This CDR3 comprises 13 residues. Trimming removed 4 bases at V and 5 bases at J, with 12 bases between. Germline V lookup: CDR1 MNHEY, CDR2 SMNVEV (reference sequence). The CDR3 spells CASSSYRTHEQYF. The CDR3 nucleotides read TGTGCCAGCAGTTCATATAGGACACACGAGCAGTACTTC.